This is a list of T cell receptor beta chains from one sample in a study of T-cell reconstitution after alpha-beta-depleted transplantation in children. TCRdb reprocessed the PCR reads via MiXCR and lists one record per CDR3 protein. The table has about 460,000 distinct CDR3 sequences, about an eighth seen once. Specimen: PBMCs, mostly from graft donor cells, collected 180 days after TCRalphabeta/CD19-depleted stem cell transplant. The receptors here all came from a female patient between 2 and 10 years old who had a stem cell transplant for aplastic anemia, so the T cells may come from the graft donor. CDR3s include the opening cysteine and the closing phenylalanine or tryptophan. D genes are given only for firm matches. Clone size is stated in some rows and not others, as once, few, many or a class when expanded.

v_gene: TRBV28
abundance: few
j_gene: TRBJ1-1
d_gene: TRBD1
CDR3aa: CASSPPLTGRGTEAFF
CDR3nt: TGTGCCAGCAGTCCTCCGCTGACAGGGAGGGGGACTGAAGCTTTCTTT

v_gene: TRBV30
abundance: few
j_gene: TRBJ1-2
d_gene: .
CDR3aa: CAWSLYTRGYGYTF
CDR3nt: TGTGCCTGGAGCTTATACACCCGAGGCTATGGCTACACCTTC

v_gene: TRBV4-3
abundance: many
j_gene: TRBJ2-1
d_gene: .
CDR3aa: CASSQATPGYNEQFF
CDR3nt: TGCGCCAGCAGCCAAGCAACCCCTGGGTACAATGAGCAGTTCTTC

v_gene: TRBV25-1
abundance: few
j_gene: TRBJ1-6
d_gene: .
CDR3aa: CASSGFPGRNSPLHF
CDR3nt: TGTGCCAGCAGTGGCTTTCCGGGAAGGAATTCACCCCTCCACTTT

v_gene: TRBV4-3
abundance: few
j_gene: TRBJ2-5
d_gene: .
CDR3aa: CASSQDGRPQETQYF
CDR3nt: TGCGCCAGCAGCCAAGATGGGCGGCCCCAAGAGACCCAGTACTTC

v_gene: TRBV12-5
abundance: .
j_gene: TRBJ1-1
d_gene: .
CDR3aa: CASGLGHEAFF
CDR3nt: TGTGCTAGTGGTTTGGGACATGAAGCTTTCTTT

v_gene: TRBV7-9
abundance: .
j_gene: TRBJ2-7
d_gene: TRBD2
CDR3aa: CASSPPWPSGYEQYF
CDR3nt: TGTGCCAGCAGCCCGCCCTGGCCTAGCGGCTACGAGCAGTACTTC

v_gene: TRBV12-3/TRBV12-4
abundance: few
j_gene: TRBJ1-1
d_gene: TRBD1
CDR3aa: CASTPDRGLVNTEAFF
CDR3nt: TGTGCCAGCACCCCCGACAGGGGGCTTGTGAACACTGAAGCTTTCTTT

v_gene: TRBV27
abundance: .
j_gene: TRBJ2-3
d_gene: .
CDR3aa: CASTPGATDTQYF
CDR3nt: TGTGCCAGCACCCCGGGGGCCACAGATACGCAGTATTTT

v_gene: TRBV12-3/TRBV12-4
abundance: .
j_gene: TRBJ2-5
d_gene: TRBD2
CDR3aa: CASSPSGTSGRAWWIETQYF
CDR3nt: TGTGCCAGCAGTCCTTCCGGGACTAGCGGGAGGGCCTGGTGGATTGAGACCCAGTACTTC

v_gene: TRBV10-3
abundance: few
j_gene: TRBJ2-2
d_gene: .
CDR3aa: CAISESKINTGELFF
CDR3nt: TGTGCCATCAGTGAGTCAAAGATAAACACCGGGGAGCTGTTTTTT

v_gene: TRBV5-5
abundance: many
j_gene: TRBJ2-2
d_gene: .
CDR3aa: CASSSLGPRKTGELFF
CDR3nt: TGTGCCAGCAGCTCTCTAGGGCCCCGGAAAACCGGGGAGCTGTTTTTT

v_gene: TRBV7-2
abundance: few
j_gene: TRBJ1-5
d_gene: .
CDR3aa: CASSHSGQPQHF
CDR3nt: TGTGCCAGCAGCCATTCGGGTCAGCCCCAGCATTTT

v_gene: TRBV19
abundance: .
j_gene: TRBJ2-1
d_gene: .
CDR3aa: CASSSLRDFPPEQFF
CDR3nt: TGTGCCAGTAGTTCTCTCCGGGACTTTCCCCCCGAGCAGTTCTTC

v_gene: TRBV28
abundance: .
j_gene: TRBJ1-5
d_gene: .
CDR3aa: CASSGGQFGRDQPQHF
CDR3nt: TGTGCCAGCAGTGGAGGACAGTTTGGCCGGGATCAGCCCCAGCATTTT

v_gene: TRBV19
abundance: .
j_gene: TRBJ1-1
d_gene: .
CDR3aa: CASSIGGTTEAFF
CDR3nt: TGTGCCAGTAGTATAGGAGGAACCACTGAAGCTTTCTTT

v_gene: TRBV5-1
abundance: many
j_gene: TRBJ2-2
d_gene: .
CDR3aa: CASSLVLDTGELFF
CDR3nt: TGCGCCAGCAGCTTGGTTCTAGACACCGGGGAGCTGTTTTTT

v_gene: TRBV12-3/TRBV12-4
abundance: many
j_gene: TRBJ2-1
d_gene: .
CDR3aa: CASSPDGTSYNEQFF
CDR3nt: TGTGCCAGCAGCCCCGACGGAACTTCTTACAATGAGCAGTTCTTC

v_gene: TRBV25-1
abundance: few
j_gene: TRBJ2-2
d_gene: .
CDR3aa: CASSEWGPGDTGELFF
CDR3nt: TGTGCCAGCAGTGAATGGGGTCCAGGGGACACCGGGGAGCTGTTTTTT

v_gene: TRBV11-3
abundance: .
j_gene: TRBJ2-5
d_gene: TRBD2
CDR3aa: CASSLGTSRETQYF
CDR3nt: TGTGCCAGCAGCCTCGGGACTAGCAGGGAGACCCAGTACTTC

v_gene: TRBV6-2/TRBV6-3
abundance: few
j_gene: TRBJ2-3
d_gene: .
CDR3aa: CASSYEVRSTDTQYF
CDR3nt: TGTGCCAGCAGTTACGAGGTGCGGAGCACAGATACGCAGTATTTT

v_gene: TRBV15
abundance: few
j_gene: TRBJ2-7
d_gene: TRBD2
CDR3aa: CATSRVLGRGEQYF
CDR3nt: TGTGCCACCAGCAGAGTCTTAGGGAGGGGCGAGCAGTACTTC

v_gene: TRBV25-1
abundance: .
j_gene: TRBJ2-3
d_gene: TRBD1
CDR3aa: CASSEPGQGAFTDTQYF
CDR3nt: TGTGCCAGCAGTGAACCGGGACAGGGGGCGTTCACAGATACGCAGTATTTT

v_gene: TRBV29-1
abundance: many
j_gene: TRBJ1-3
d_gene: .
CDR3aa: CSVVSNGNTIYF
CDR3nt: TGCAGCGTTGTGAGTAATGGAAACACCATATATTTT

v_gene: TRBV9
abundance: many
j_gene: TRBJ2-2
d_gene: TRBD2
CDR3aa: CASSRLGGRVGELFF
CDR3nt: TGTGCCAGCAGCCGACTGGGCGGGAGAGTCGGGGAGCTGTTTTTT

v_gene: TRBV4-1
abundance: .
j_gene: TRBJ1-2
d_gene: .
CDR3aa: CASSQAASYGYTF
CDR3nt: TGCGCCAGCAGCCAAGCGGCGAGCTATGGCTACACCTTC

v_gene: TRBV5-6
abundance: few
j_gene: TRBJ2-1
d_gene: TRBD1
CDR3aa: CASSLAPGQYFNEQFF
CDR3nt: TGTGCCAGCAGCTTGGCACCGGGACAGTATTTTAATGAGCAGTTCTTC

v_gene: TRBV29-1
abundance: many
j_gene: TRBJ2-2
d_gene: .
CDR3aa: CSVEDKGLSNTGELFF
CDR3nt: TGCAGCGTTGAAGATAAAGGGTTGTCGAACACCGGGGAGCTGTTTTTT

v_gene: TRBV5-4
abundance: .
j_gene: TRBJ2-1
d_gene: .
CDR3aa: CASSERVDEQFF
CDR3nt: TGTGCCAGCAGCGAAAGGGTGGATGAGCAGTTCTTC

v_gene: TRBV20-1
abundance: few
j_gene: TRBJ1-1
d_gene: .
CDR3aa: CSARDRQGWLAFF
CDR3nt: TGCAGTGCTCGCGACCGGCAGGGTTGGTTAGCTTTCTTT

v_gene: TRBV7-8
abundance: few
j_gene: TRBJ2-1
d_gene: .
CDR3aa: CASSTPRDRPYNEQFF
CDR3nt: TGTGCCAGCAGCACCCCCCGGGATCGTCCCTACAATGAGCAGTTCTTC

v_gene: TRBV12-3/TRBV12-4
abundance: many
j_gene: TRBJ2-5
d_gene: .
CDR3aa: CASSLSRVMGETQYF
CDR3nt: TGTGCCAGCAGTTTATCCAGGGTAATGGGAGAGACCCAGTACTTC

v_gene: TRBV12-3/TRBV12-4
abundance: .
j_gene: TRBJ2-7
d_gene: .
CDR3aa: CASSLQQYYYEQYF
CDR3nt: TGTGCCAGCAGTTTACAACAGTATTACTACGAGCAGTACTTC